This passage covers 30 T cell receptor beta chains from one sample sequenced in a study of shared clonotypes between healthy human individuals. Clones were read by immunoSEQ multiplex PCR, and TCRdb kept only the in-frame ones, dropping some. This sample has approximately 2.1 million clones, with over 90% found just once. Sequencing was done on a sample of naive CD4+ T cells from PBMCs. As to subset: CD45RA+ positively selected. Every receptor here comes from a man younger than 30 in good health. Some clones in this sample may be carry-over from other donors' samples.

The rearrangement joins TRBV21-1 to TRBJ2-7; the DNA was not used to check the table's D call, TRBD2. TRBV21-1 corresponds to a pseudogene. The CDR3 covers 14 residues. In DNA form, the CDR3 reads TGTGCCAGCAGCAGGTGCGGGTTACGCTACGAGCAGTACTTC. Encoded protein: CASSRCGLRYEQYF.

This chain joins TRBV4-3 and TRBJ1-4; 7 positions match TRBD1. Germline loops: CDR1 LGHNA, CDR2 YSLEER. The trim removed 0 bases at V and 11 bases at J, leaving 9 bases unmatched. CDR3 length: 15 amino acids. CDR3: CASSQDWQGVRKLFF. In DNA form, the CDR3 reads TGCGCCAGCAGCCAAGATTGGCAGGGGGTCAGGAAACTGTTTTTT.

The chain links TRBV28 to TRBJ2-7, with D maybe TRBD1 (6 bases). CDR3 length: 14 amino acids. Deletions cut 3 bases from V and 1 base from J, with 10 bases between. Germline V gene data show CDR1 as MDHEN and CDR2 as SYDVKM. The DNA for the CDR3 is TGTGCCAGCAGTTTCTCGGACAGATCCTACGAGCAGTACTTC. This encodes CASSFSDRSYEQYF.

The table lists this clone with a count of one. J is TRBJ2-1 and V is TRBV4-2; D is unresolved. CDR3 length equals 16 residues. Germline loops: CDR1 LGHNA, CDR2 YNFKEQ. V lost 1 base, J lost 4 bases, and 14 bases lay in between. DNA for the CDR3: TGTGCCAGCAGCCAAGGGTGGGGAACAGTATACAATGAGCAGTTCTTC. Protein sequence: CASSQGWGTVYNEQFF.

V is TRBV19 and J is TRBJ2-1, with 7 nucleotides matching TRBD2. The CDR3 runs to 15 residues. Germline CDR1 and CDR2: LNHDA and SQIVND (reference sequence). With V trimmed by 1 base and J by 4 bases, 4 bases remained unmatched. The CDR3 loop is CASSIAAGVYNEQFF. Written as DNA, the CDR3 is TGTGCCAGTAGTATAGCGGCGGGAGTTTACAATGAGCAGTTCTTC.

The V gene is TRBV27, the J gene TRBJ2-3; perhaps TRBD2 as D (7 bases). Per the germline V gene, CDR1 is MNHEY and CDR2 is SMNVEV (reference sequence). The CDR3 totals 17 residues. The germline V and J ends were trimmed by 5 bases and 0 bases, with 18 bases remaining between them. The CDR3 loop reads CASSSPRGAGSTDTQYF. DNA for the CDR3: TGTGCCAGCAGTAGTCCTCGGGGGGCAGGTAGCACAGATACGCAGTATTTT.

V and J are TRBV2 and TRBJ2-2, with D possibly being TRBD1 or TRBD2 (5 bases each). In germline, CDR1 is SNHLY, CDR2 FYNNEI. The CDR3 sequence is 16 residues long. V was trimmed by 6 bases and J by 0 bases, leaving 14 bases between them. Written as DNA, the CDR3 is TGTGCCAGCAGCCCCAGGGACGCCGCGAACACCGGGGAGCTGTTTTTT. Translation gives CASSPRDAANTGELFF.

J is TRBJ2-7 and V is TRBV6-1; D may correspond to TRBD1 or TRBD2 (5 bases each). This CDR3 has 13 residues. V lost 7 bases and J lost 2, with 12 bases in between. The germline CDR1 and CDR2 sequences are MNHNS and SASEGT. The CDR3 DNA follows: TGTGCCAGCATTCCACCGGGACCCTACGAGCAGTACTTC. It specifies CASIPPGPYEQYF.

This chain uses TRBV15 with TRBJ1-2; D call uncertain. V lost 0 bases and J 4 bases, leaving 12 bases between the germline ends. This CDR3 has 15 amino acids. Per the germline V gene, CDR1 is LNHNV and CDR2 is YYDKDF (reference sequence). The CDR3 loop is CATSRDSSVGYGYTF. In DNA, the CDR3 is TGTGCCACCAGCAGAGATAGTTCCGTAGGCTATGGCTACACCTTC.

The CDR3 bases are TGTGCCAGCAGCACCACGACAGGGGTGAGCGTCGGCTACACCTTC. This gives the protein CASSTTTGVSVGYTF. The gene calls are TRBV11-2 and TRBJ1-2, with 8 bases aligning to TRBD1. J gave up 8 bases and V 5 bases, and 13 bases lay outside the gene matches. The CDR3 extends over 15 amino acids. Germline-derived CDR1 and CDR2 are SGHAT and FQNNGV.

The chain carries TRBV7-2 and TRBJ2-5, with unresolved D. V lost 8 bases, J lost 1 base, and 5 bases lay in between. The germline V gene encodes CDR1 SGHTA and CDR2 FQGNSA. The CDR3 runs to 11 residues. The CDR3 sequence is CASRRQETQYF. The DNA of the CDR3 is TGTGCCAGCCGGCGCCAAGAGACCCAGTACTTC.

The genes are TRBV25-1 and TRBJ2-7; TRBD1 matches 7 bases. With 4 bases clipped from V and 4 bases from J, the junction kept 7 bases outside the gene matches. Looked up from germline, CDR1 is MGHDK and CDR2 is SYGVNS. This CDR3 is 14 amino acids long. The DNA of the CDR3 is TGTGCCAGCAGTGGGTGGGGGACAGCTTACGAGCAGTACTTC. Translation: CASSGWGTAYEQYF.

This clone was picked up one time. This chain connects TRBV29-1 to TRBJ2-3; D uncertain. Germline CDR1 SQVTM, CDR2 ANQGSEA. With 4 bases removed from V and 5 bases from J, the gap between germline ends came to 7 bases. The CDR3 sequence is 11 residues long. DNA of the CDR3: TGCAGCGTTGTTCGTATAGATACGCAGTATTTT. Translation gives CSVVRIDTQYF.

The rearrangement joins TRBV15 to TRBJ2-7; D possibly matches TRBD1 or TRBD2 (5 bases each). The germline V and J ends were trimmed by 0 bases and 7 bases, with 10 bases remaining between them. The germline CDR1 and CDR2 sequences are LNHNV and YYDKDF (reference sequence). The CDR3 spans 13 residues. In nucleotides, the CDR3 is TGTGCCACCAGCAGAGATTGGGGCGGGGAGCAGTACTTC. Translating gives CATSRDWGGEQYF.

CDR3 loop: CASSSEDLFEKLFF. DNA for the CDR3: TGTGCCAGCAGTTCGGAGGATCTCTTTGAAAAACTGTTTTTT. The chain carries TRBV28 and TRBJ1-4; D not certain. Germline V gene lookup returns CDR1 MDHEN and CDR2 SYDVKM. The ends were cut back, 4 bases at V and 7 bases at J, with 13 bases in the middle. The CDR3 has 14 residues.

For this clone: This CDR3 is also generated by other DNA sequences in the sample. The chain has TRBV6-5 and TRBJ2-7; D might be TRBD2 (6 bases). With 2 bases removed from V and 2 bases from J, the gap between germline ends came to 10 bases. The CDR3 is 14 residues long. Germline V gene lookup returns CDR1 MNHEY and CDR2 SVGAGI. Written as DNA, the CDR3 is TGTGCCAGCAGTTACGGGGCGGGAACCTACGAGCAGTACTTC. This gives the protein CASSYGAGTYEQYF.

V is TRBV5-1 and J is TRBJ1-4; no firm D call. The CDR3 consists of 16 residues. V lost 5 bases and J lost 2, with 16 bases in between. Germline loops: CDR1 SGHRS, CDR2 YFSETQ. CDR3 residues: CASRARPGITNEKLFF. The CDR3 nucleotides are TGCGCCAGCAGAGCCCGACCGGGTATCACTAATGAAAAACTGTTTTTT.

The chain combines TRBV28 with TRBJ1-3, with unresolved D. Germline V gene sequence: CDR1 MDHEN, CDR2 SYDVKM. The CDR3 is 15 amino acids. V lost 6 bases to trimming and J lost 1 base, with 13 bases between them. Here the CDR3 reads CASSTQFPSGNTIYF. The CDR3 nucleotides are TGTGCCAGCAGCACACAGTTCCCATCTGGAAACACCATATATTTT.

The chain joins TRBV6-4 to TRBJ2-3, with no clear D. V dropped 10 bases and J dropped 1 base, with 21 bases sitting between them. Germline values: CDR1 MRHNA, CDR2 SNTAGT. This CDR3 region has 16 residues. CDR3 protein: CATSLVATGGTDTQYF. The CDR3 DNA follows: TGTGCCACCTCATTGGTAGCAACGGGTGGCACAGATACGCAGTATTTT.

This chain links TRBV2 with TRBJ2-4; D gene uncertain. CDR1 SNHLY and CDR2 FYNNEI come from the germline V gene. This CDR3 contains 14 residues. The ends were cut back, 5 bases at V and 0 bases at J, with 8 bases in the middle. The CDR3 DNA reads TGTGCCAGCAGTCCCTCTATAGCCAAAAACATTCAGTACTTC. Amino acids: CASSPSIAKNIQYF.

The chain combines TRBV28 with TRBJ1-1, with 7 bases aligning to TRBD1. The CDR3 totals 15 residues. Germline V gene lookup returns CDR1 MDHEN and CDR2 SYDVKM. J gave up 5 bases and V 5 bases, and 11 bases lay outside the gene matches. CDR3 region: CASSPGQVMTTEAFF. The DNA for the CDR3 is TGTGCCAGCAGTCCCGGACAGGTGATGACGACTGAAGCTTTCTTT.

This clone has just one count. V usage is TRBV29-1 and J usage is TRBJ2-5; possible D gene TRBD1, 6 bases. The CDR3 length is 14 residues. In germline, CDR1 is SQVTM, CDR2 ANQGSEA. V shed 6 bases and J shed 1 base, with 15 bases lying between them. The CDR3 nucleotides are TGCAGCGTAACAATACAGGGAAGCCAAGAGACCCAGTACTTC. Protein sequence: CSVTIQGSQETQYF.

V is TRBV11-2 and J is TRBJ2-2, with D tentatively TRBD2 (5 bases). V lost 0 bases, J lost 0 bases, and 14 bases lay in between. This CDR3 comprises 18 residues. Germline loops: CDR1 SGHAT, CDR2 FQNNGV. CDR3 region: CASSLDRWASPNTGELFF. In nucleotides, the CDR3 is TGTGCCAGCAGCTTAGATCGATGGGCTAGCCCGAACACCGGGGAGCTGTTTTTT.

This clone was seen a handful of times. The chain uses TRBV28 and TRBJ1-2, with D possibly matching TRBD1 (6 bases). Germline V gene data show CDR1 as MDHEN and CDR2 as SYDVKM. Trimming removed 6 bases from V and 7 bases from J, with 18 bases in between. This CDR3 spans 14 amino acids. CDR3 nucleotide sequence: TGTGCCAGCAGATACAGGGATCGGTCGGGTGGCTACACCTTC. Translation gives CASRYRDRSGGYTF.

The CDR3 loop reads CASSPGLVPKETQYF. The CDR3 nucleotides read TGTGCCAGCAGCCCCGGACTAGTGCCAAAAGAGACCCAGTACTTC. The chain is built from TRBV9 and TRBJ2-5; TRBD2 aligns across 7 bases. The V gene end was trimmed by 4 bases and the J gene end by 3 bases; junction bases not matched to a gene: 9. This CDR3 comprises 15 residues. Germline V gives CDR1 SGDLS, CDR2 YYNGEE.

The chain couples TRBV5-1 to TRBJ1-4; D uncertain. V lost 2 bases to trimming and J lost 0 bases, with 14 bases between them. CDR1 SGHRS and CDR2 YFSETQ come from the germline V gene. There are 17 residues in the CDR3. Written as DNA, the CDR3 is TGCGCCAGCAGCTTCACAGTGGCTACCGCAACTAATGAAAAACTGTTTTTT. Its translation: CASSFTVATATNEKLFF.

The chain recombines TRBV7-8 with TRBJ1-1; TRBD1 is a possible D gene (5 bases). CDR3 size: 15 residues. V shed 5 bases and J shed 0 bases, with 13 bases lying between them. The germline gives CDR1 SGHVS, CDR2 FQNEAQ. The CDR3 DNA reads as TGTGCCAGCAGCCCCAACAGGTTTATGAACACTGAAGCTTTCTTT. It codes for CASSPNRFMNTEAFF. Drawing the rest from reference TRBV7-8 and TRBJ1-1, the complete variable domain is GAGVSQSPRYKVAKRGQDVALRCDPISGHVSLFWYQQALGQGPEFLTYFQNEAQLDKSGLPSDRFFAERPEGSVSTLKIQRTQQEDSAVYLCASSPNRFMNTEAFFGQGTRLTVV.

The J gene is TRBJ1-2, the V gene TRBV5-4; no firm D call. V dropped 0 bases and J dropped 3 bases, with 9 bases sitting between them. This CDR3 is built from 14 residues. The germline gives CDR1 SGHNT, CDR2 YYREEE (reference sequence). CDR3 sequence reads: CASSLGSLDYGYTF. CDR3 bases: TGTGCCAGCAGCTTGGGGTCGCTTGACTATGGCTACACCTTC.

The rearrangement links TRBV28 to TRBJ1-1; 7 bases align to TRBD1. The CDR3 is made up of 12 amino acids. The junction had 5 bases not matched to a gene; V was cut back by 10 bases and J by 3 bases. Germline assignment: CDR1 MDHEN and CDR2 SYDVKM. The CDR3 loop reads CAIGRGHTEAFF. As DNA, the CDR3 is TGTGCCATCGGAAGGGGGCACACTGAAGCTTTCTTT.

The chain combines TRBV19 with TRBJ1-2; the D gene is possibly TRBD1 (6 bases). CDR1 and CDR2 (germline): LNHDA, SQIVND (reference sequence). The CDR3 consists of 13 residues. Trimming stripped 5 bases from V and 0 bases from J, with 7 bases between. The CDR3 nucleotides are TGTGCCAGTAGTGGGACACCTAACTATGGCTACACCTTC. The encoded protein is CASSGTPNYGYTF.